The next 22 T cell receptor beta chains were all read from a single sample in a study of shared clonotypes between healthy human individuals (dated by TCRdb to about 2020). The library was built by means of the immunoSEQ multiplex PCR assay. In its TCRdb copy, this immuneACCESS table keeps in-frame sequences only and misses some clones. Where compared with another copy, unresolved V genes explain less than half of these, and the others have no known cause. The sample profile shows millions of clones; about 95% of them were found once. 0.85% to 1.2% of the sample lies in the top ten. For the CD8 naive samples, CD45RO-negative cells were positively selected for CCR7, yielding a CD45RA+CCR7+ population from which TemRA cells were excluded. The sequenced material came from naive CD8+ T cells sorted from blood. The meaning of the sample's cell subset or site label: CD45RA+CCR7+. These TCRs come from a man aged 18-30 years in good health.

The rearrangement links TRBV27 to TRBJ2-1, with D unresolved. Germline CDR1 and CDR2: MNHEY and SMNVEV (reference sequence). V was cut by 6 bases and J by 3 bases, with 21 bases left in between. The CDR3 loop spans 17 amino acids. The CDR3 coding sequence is TGTGCCAGCAGGCTCACCGGGCCTTCATTAAACTACAATGAGCAGTTCTTC. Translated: CASRLTGPSLNYNEQFF.

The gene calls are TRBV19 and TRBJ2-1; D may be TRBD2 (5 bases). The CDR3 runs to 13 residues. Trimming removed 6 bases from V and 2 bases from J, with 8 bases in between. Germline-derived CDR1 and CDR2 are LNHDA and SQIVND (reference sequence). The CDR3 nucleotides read TGTGCCAGTAGCGGGATCACCTACAATGAGCAGTTCTTC. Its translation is CASSGITYNEQFF.

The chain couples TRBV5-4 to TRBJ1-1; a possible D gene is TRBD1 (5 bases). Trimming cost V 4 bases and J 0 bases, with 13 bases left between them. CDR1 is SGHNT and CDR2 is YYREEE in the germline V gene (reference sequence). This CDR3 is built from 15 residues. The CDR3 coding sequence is TGTGCCAGCAGCGGCGGTGGGGGGGTGAACACTGAAGCTTTCTTT. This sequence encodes CASSGGGGVNTEAFF.

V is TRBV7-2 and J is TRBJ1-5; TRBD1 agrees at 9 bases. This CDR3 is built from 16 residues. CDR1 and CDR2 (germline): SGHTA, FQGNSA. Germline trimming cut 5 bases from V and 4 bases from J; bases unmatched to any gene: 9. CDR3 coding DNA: TGTGCCAGCAGCCCCCCCGGGACAGGGTATAATCAGCCCCAGCATTTT. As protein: CASSPPGTGYNQPQHF. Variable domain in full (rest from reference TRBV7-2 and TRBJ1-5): GAGVSQSPSNKVTEKGKDVELRCDPISGHTALYWYRQSLGQGLEFLIYFQGNSAPDKSGLPSDRFSAERTGGSVSTLTIQRTQQEDSAVYLCASSPPGTGYNQPQHFGDGTRLSIL.

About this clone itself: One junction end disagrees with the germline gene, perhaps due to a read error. CDR3 protein: CASSAVGSGEDTDRQYF. The CDR3 DNA follows: TGTGCCAGCAGTGCAGTGGGTAGCGGGGAAGACACAGATAGGCAGTATTTT. The chain combines TRBV7-3 with TRBJ2-3, with 8 positions matching TRBD2. The CDR3 loop spans 17 amino acids. Germline-derived CDR1 and CDR2 are SGHTA and FQGTGA.

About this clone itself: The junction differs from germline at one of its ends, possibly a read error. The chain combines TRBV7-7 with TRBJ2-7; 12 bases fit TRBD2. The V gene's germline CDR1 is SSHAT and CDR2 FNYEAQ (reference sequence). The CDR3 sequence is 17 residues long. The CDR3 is CASSLARASGRACEQYF. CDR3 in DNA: TGTGCTAGCAGCTTAGCGAGGGCTAGCGGGAGGGCCTGCGAGCAGTACTTC.

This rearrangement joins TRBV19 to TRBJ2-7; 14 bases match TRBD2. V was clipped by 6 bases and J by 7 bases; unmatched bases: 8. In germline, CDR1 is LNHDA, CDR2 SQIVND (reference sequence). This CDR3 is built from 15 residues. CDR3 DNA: TGTGCCAGTAGGACTAGCGGGAGGGCCGTAGGAGAGCAGTACTTC. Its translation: CASRTSGRAVGEQYF.

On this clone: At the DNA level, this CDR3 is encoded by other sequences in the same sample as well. For the CDR3, the DNA is TGTGCCAGCAGTGGATTGGACCTCTATGGCTACACCTTC. Encoded protein: CASSGLDLYGYTF. The chain couples TRBV6-5 to TRBJ1-2; D gene ambiguous. The ends were cut back, 5 bases at V and 4 bases at J, with 11 bases in the middle. Per germline, CDR1 MNHEY and CDR2 SVGAGI. This CDR3 contains 13 residues.

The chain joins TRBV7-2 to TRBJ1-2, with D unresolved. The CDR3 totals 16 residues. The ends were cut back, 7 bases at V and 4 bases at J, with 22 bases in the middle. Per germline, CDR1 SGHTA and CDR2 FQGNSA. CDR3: CASKPESLTNFYGYTF. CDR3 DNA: TGTGCCAGCAAACCGGAATCCCTGACAAACTTCTATGGCTACACCTTC.

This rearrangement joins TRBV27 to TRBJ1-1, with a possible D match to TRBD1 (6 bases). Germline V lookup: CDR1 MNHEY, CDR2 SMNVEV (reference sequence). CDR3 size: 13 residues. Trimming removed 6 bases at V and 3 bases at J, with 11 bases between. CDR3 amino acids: CASSRQAHTEAFF. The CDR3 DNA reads TGTGCCAGCAGCAGACAGGCCCACACTGAAGCTTTCTTT.

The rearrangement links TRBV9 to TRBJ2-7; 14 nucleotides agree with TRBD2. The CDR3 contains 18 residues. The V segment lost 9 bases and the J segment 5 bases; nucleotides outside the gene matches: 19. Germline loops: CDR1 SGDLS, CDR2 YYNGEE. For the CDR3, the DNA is TGTGCCACCCGACCGTTACCGGGACTAGCGGGAGTATTCGACGAGCAGTACTTC. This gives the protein CATRPLPGLAGVFDEQYF.

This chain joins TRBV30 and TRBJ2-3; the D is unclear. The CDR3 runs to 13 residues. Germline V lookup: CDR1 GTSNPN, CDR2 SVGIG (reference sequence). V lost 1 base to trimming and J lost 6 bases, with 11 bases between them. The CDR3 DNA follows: TGTGCCTGGAGTGGATCCGGATGGGATACGCAGTATTTT. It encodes CAWSGSGWDTQYF.

The CDR3 nucleotides read TGTGCCAGCAGCCTCTTACAGGGGGCGGCCGGGGAGCTGTTTTTT. Translating gives CASSLLQGAAGELFF. This chain uses TRBV28 with TRBJ2-2; 9 bases fit TRBD1. The V gene's germline CDR1 is MDHEN and CDR2 SYDVKM. The CDR3 loop spans 15 amino acids. The V gene end was trimmed by 6 bases and the J gene end by 6 bases; junction bases not matched to a gene: 8.

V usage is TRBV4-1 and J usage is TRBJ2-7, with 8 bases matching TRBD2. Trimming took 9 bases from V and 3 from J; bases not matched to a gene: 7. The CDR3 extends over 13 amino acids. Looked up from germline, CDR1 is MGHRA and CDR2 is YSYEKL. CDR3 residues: CASGTRVNYEQYF. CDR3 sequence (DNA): TGCGCCAGTGGGACTAGGGTCAACTACGAGCAGTACTTC.

CDR3 loop: CASSRVSTGELFF. DNA of the CDR3: TGTGCCAGCTCGCGGGTATCCACCGGGGAGCTGTTTTTT. The chain has TRBV27 and TRBJ2-2, with D perhaps TRBD2 (5 bases). V shed 8 bases and J shed 4 bases, with 11 bases lying between them. The CDR3 length is 13 residues. The germline CDR1 and CDR2 sequences are MNHEY and SMNVEV (reference sequence).

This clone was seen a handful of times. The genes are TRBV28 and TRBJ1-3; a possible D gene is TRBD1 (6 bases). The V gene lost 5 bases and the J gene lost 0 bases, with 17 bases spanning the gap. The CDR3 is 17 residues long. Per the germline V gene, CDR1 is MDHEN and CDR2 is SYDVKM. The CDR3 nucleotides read TGTGCCAGCAGTGAGCTTACAGGGATGTCCTCTGGAAACACCATATATTTT. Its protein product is CASSELTGMSSGNTIYF.

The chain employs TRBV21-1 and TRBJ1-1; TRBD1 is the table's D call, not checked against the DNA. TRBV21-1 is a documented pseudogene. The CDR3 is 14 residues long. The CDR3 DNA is TGTGCCAGCAGCAAAGGACAGGGGCACACTGAAGCTTTCTTT. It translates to CASSKGQGHTEAFF.

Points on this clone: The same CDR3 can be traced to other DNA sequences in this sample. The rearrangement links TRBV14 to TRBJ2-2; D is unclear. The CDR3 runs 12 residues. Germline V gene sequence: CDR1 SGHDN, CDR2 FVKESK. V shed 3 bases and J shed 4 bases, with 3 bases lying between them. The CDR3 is CASSHSTGELFF. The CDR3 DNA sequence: TGTGCCAGCAGCCACAGCACCGGGGAGCTGTTTTTT.

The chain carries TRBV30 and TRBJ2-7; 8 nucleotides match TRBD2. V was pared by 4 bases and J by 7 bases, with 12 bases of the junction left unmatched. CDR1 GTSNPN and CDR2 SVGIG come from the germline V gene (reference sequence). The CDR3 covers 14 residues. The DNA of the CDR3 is TGTGCCTGGAATGTCGGACTAGCACAGCGGGAGCAGTACTTC. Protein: CAWNVGLAQREQYF.

CDR3: CASSQGQGTGGNTIYF. CDR3 DNA sequence: TGCGCCAGCAGCCAAGGACAGGGGACAGGAGGAAACACCATATATTTT. The gene calls are TRBV4-1 and TRBJ1-3; 8 bases map to TRBD1. V gave up 1 base and J gave up 4 bases; unmatched junction bases: 6. The germline V gene has CDR1 MGHRA and CDR2 YSYEKL. CDR3 length: 16 residues.

CDR3 DNA sequence: TGTGCCAGCAGTGACACGGGGGAGCTCTACGAGCAGTACTTC. It is translated as CASSDTGELYEQYF. V and J are TRBV5-4 and TRBJ2-7, with D possibly being TRBD2 (6 bases). Germline V lookup: CDR1 SGHNT, CDR2 YYREEE (reference sequence). This CDR3 spans 14 amino acids. Trimming took off 5 bases at V and 3 bases at J, with 15 bases between the two ends. Combining the CDR3 with reference TRBV5-4 and TRBJ2-7 gives the whole variable domain ETGVTQSPTHLIKTRGQQVTLRCSSQSGHNTVSWYQQALGQGPQFIFQYYREEENGRGNFPPRFSGLQFPNYSSELNVNALELDDSALYLCASSDTGELYEQYFGPGTRLTVT.

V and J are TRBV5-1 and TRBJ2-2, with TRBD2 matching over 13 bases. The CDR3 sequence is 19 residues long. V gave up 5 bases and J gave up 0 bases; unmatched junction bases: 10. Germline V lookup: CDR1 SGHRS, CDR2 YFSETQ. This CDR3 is CASRPRTSGGLTNTGELFF. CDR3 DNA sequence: TGCGCCAGCAGACCGAGGACTAGCGGGGGCCTAACGAACACCGGGGAGCTGTTTTTT.